This T cell receptor beta chain was profiled in a study of blood T cells in healthy people across ages. Using a J-beta primer mix together with a sample-barcoded 5' primer, a second PCR was run for about 6 to 11 cycles. Tags on each cDNA molecule came from a template-switch adaptor with 12 random nucleotides. TCRdb itself ran the 5' RACE reads through MiXCR, one entry per CDR3 protein. Of more than 1.4 million distinct CDR3 sequences in the sample, approximately 40% were seen once. General study results and limits: Estimated diversity that came from one million T cells was considered an underestimate.

Each donor gave ten milliliters of peripheral blood. V dropped 4 bases and J dropped 5 bases, with 17 bases sitting between them. This CDR3 has 15 residues. In germline, CDR1 is SGHVS, CDR2 FNYEAQ. Worth noting for this clonotype: Its target is unknown.

The clonotype comes from a woman aged 18-29 years in good health. The chain carries TRBV7-6 and TRBJ2-5, with D possibly TRBD2 on 6 matching bases. The sequencing input was blood. CDR3 protein: CASSSGQRAGETQYF. The CDR3 DNA follows: TGTGCCAGCAGCTCCGGGCAGCGGGCGGGGGAGACCCAGTACTTC.